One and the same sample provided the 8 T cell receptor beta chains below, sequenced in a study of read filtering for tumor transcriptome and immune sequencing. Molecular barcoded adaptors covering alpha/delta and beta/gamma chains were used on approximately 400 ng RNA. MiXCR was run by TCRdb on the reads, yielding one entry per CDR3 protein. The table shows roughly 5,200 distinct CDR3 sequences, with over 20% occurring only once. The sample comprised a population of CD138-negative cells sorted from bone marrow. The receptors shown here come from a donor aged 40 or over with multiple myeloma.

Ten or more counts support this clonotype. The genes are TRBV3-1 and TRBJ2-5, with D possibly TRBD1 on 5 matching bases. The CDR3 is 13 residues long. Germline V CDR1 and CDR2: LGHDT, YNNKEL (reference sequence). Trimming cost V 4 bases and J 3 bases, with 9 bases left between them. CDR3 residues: CASSPTEEETQYF. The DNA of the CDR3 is TGTGCCAGCAGCCCGACAGAAGAAGAGACCCAGTACTTC.

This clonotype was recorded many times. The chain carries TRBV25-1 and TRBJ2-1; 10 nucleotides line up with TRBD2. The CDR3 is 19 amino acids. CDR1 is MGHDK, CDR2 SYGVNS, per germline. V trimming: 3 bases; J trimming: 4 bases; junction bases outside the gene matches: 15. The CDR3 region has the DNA TGTGCCAGCAGTGACTCCAGATTTAGCGGGAGGAGTGGTTACAATGAGCAGTTCTTC. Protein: CASSDSRFSGRSGYNEQFF.

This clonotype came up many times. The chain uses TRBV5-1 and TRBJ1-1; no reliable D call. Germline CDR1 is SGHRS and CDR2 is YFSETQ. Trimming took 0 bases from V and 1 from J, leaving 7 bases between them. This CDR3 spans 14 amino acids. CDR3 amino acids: CASSLGMANTEAFF. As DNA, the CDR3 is TGCGCCAGCAGCTTGGGGATGGCGAACACTGAAGCTTTCTTT.

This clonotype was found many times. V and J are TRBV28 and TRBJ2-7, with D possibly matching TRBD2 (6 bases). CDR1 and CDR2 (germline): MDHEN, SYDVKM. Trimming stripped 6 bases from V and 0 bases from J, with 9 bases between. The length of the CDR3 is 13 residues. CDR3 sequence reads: CASSGSSSYEQYF. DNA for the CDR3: TGTGCCAGCAGCGGGAGCAGCTCCTACGAGCAGTACTTC.

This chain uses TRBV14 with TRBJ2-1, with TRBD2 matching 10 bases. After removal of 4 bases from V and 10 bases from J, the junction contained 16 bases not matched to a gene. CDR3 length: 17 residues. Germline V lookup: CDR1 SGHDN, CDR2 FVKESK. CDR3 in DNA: TGTGCCAGCAGCCCCGGACTAGCGGAAACCTTGATAAAAGAGCAGTTCTTC. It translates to CASSPGLAETLIKEQFF.

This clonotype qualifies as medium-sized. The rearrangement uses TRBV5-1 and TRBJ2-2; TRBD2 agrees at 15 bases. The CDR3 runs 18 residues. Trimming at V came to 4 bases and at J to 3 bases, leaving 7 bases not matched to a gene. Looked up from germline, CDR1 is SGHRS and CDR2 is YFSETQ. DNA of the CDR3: TGCGCCAGCAGCCCGGGACTAGCGGGAGGACTCCACACCGGGGAGCTGTTTTTT. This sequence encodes CASSPGLAGGLHTGELFF.

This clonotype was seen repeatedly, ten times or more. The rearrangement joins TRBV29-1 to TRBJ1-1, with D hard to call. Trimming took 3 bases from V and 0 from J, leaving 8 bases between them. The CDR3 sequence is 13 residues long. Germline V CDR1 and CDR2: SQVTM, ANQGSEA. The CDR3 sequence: CSVDHSLNTEAFF. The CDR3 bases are TGCAGCGTTGACCACAGTTTGAACACTGAAGCTTTCTTT.

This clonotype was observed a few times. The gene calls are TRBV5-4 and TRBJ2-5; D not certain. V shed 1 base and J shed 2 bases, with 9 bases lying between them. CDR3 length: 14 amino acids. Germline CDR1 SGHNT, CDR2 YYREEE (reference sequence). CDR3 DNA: TGTGCCAGCAGCTTGCTGTCCCAGCAAGAGACCCAGTACTTC. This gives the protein CASSLLSQQETQYF.